These 27 T cell receptor beta chains came from one sample sequenced in a study of shared clonotypes between healthy human individuals. CD45RO-negative CD8 cells positively selected for CCR7 made up the naive population, which excluded terminally differentiated effector memory CD45RA+ cells. TCRdb's copy holds only in-frame clones and misses some; the assay was immunoSEQ multiplex PCR. The table includes around 700,000 clones, just over 90% detected once. The sequencing sample was made of naive CD8+ T cells sorted from blood. The receptors derive from a man aged 30 to 45 in good health.

The rearrangement uses TRBV27 and TRBJ2-1; 10 positions match TRBD2. There are 15 residues in the CDR3. The V gene's germline CDR1 is MNHEY and CDR2 SMNVEV (reference sequence). V lost 6 bases to trimming and J lost 4 bases; unmatched junction nucleotides: 6. The CDR3 is CASRDRTSGYNEQFF. The CDR3 DNA sequence: TGTGCCAGCAGAGATCGGACTAGCGGATACAATGAGCAGTTCTTC.

The chain has TRBV10-3 and TRBJ2-7, with TRBD2 matching 11 bases. This CDR3 is built from 14 residues. CDR1 is ENHRY, CDR2 SYGVKD, per germline. V lost 10 bases and J lost 2; bases outside the gene matches: 7. The CDR3 loop is CATMGLADTYEQYF. DNA for the CDR3: TGTGCCACAATGGGACTAGCGGACACCTACGAGCAGTACTTC.

The gene calls are TRBV15 and TRBJ2-7; D ambiguous. The CDR3 has 14 residues. Looked up from germline, CDR1 is LNHNV and CDR2 is YYDKDF (reference sequence). V lost 5 bases and J 2 bases, leaving 13 bases between the germline ends. CDR3 in DNA: TGTGCCACCAGCGGCGGCTCTAACACCTACGAGCAGTACTTC. Its translation is CATSGGSNTYEQYF.

The V and J genes are TRBV10-2 and TRBJ2-7, with 9 bases identical to TRBD2. Germline V gene data show CDR1 as WSHSY and CDR2 as SAAADI. CDR3 size: 14 residues. With V trimmed by 4 bases and J by 1 base, 2 bases remained unmatched. CDR3 in amino acids: CASSGTSVSYEQYF. CDR3 DNA: TGCGCCAGCAGTGGGACTAGCGTTTCCTACGAGCAGTACTTC.

The chain uses TRBV5-1 and TRBJ2-7; the match to TRBD2 covers 8 bases. The CDR3 contains 13 residues. J lost 2 bases, V lost 3 bases, and 1 base had no gene match. Per germline, CDR1 SGHRS and CDR2 YFSETQ. CDR3 coding DNA: TGCGCCAGCAGCTGGGGACTAGCCTACGAGCAGTACTTC. Translation: CASSWGLAYEQYF.

This rearrangement joins TRBV28 to TRBJ2-7; D is undetermined. This CDR3 comprises 12 residues. Germline V gene sequence: CDR1 MDHEN, CDR2 SYDVKM. V was shortened by 3 bases and J by 4 bases, with 7 bases between the two germline ends. CDR3 protein: CASSLVQYEQYF. Written as DNA, the CDR3 is TGTGCCAGCAGTTTGGTCCAGTACGAGCAGTACTTC.

The genes are TRBV15 and TRBJ1-1; no reliable D call. Trimming cost V 10 bases and J 1 base, with 16 bases left between them. The length of the CDR3 is 14 residues. Germline CDR1 reads LNHNV; CDR2 reads YYDKDF (reference sequence). The CDR3 sequence is CAIRMKESNTEAFF. CDR3 in DNA: TGTGCCATCAGGATGAAGGAGTCGAACACTGAAGCTTTCTTT.

V usage is TRBV28 and J usage is TRBJ2-1, with 9 bases identical to TRBD2. Trimming at V came to 4 bases and at J to 7 bases, leaving 11 bases not matched to a gene. Germline CDR1 reads MDHEN; CDR2 reads SYDVKM. The CDR3 totals 16 residues. CDR3 sequence: CASSSLAGDGLNEQFF. CDR3 coding DNA: TGTGCCAGCAGTTCGTTAGCGGGAGATGGTTTGAATGAGCAGTTCTTC.

This clone was detected once. J is TRBJ1-2 and V is TRBV11-3; D call uncertain. Per germline, CDR1 SGHNT and CDR2 YENEEA. This CDR3 spans 14 amino acids. V shed 8 bases and J shed 1 base, with 14 bases lying between them. CDR3 region: CASGAATSNYGYTF. The CDR3 nucleotides are TGTGCCAGCGGCGCGGCGACGAGTAACTATGGCTACACCTTC.

The gene calls are TRBV7-9 and TRBJ2-1; TRBD2 might be the D (6 bases). V lost 1 base to trimming and J lost 7 bases, with 17 bases between them. The CDR3 has 16 amino acids. CDR1 is SEHNR, CDR2 FQNEAQ, per germline (reference sequence). In DNA, the CDR3 is TGTGCCAGCAGCTTAGTGGGAGGTGGTTCCTGGAATGAGCAGTTCTTC. Its protein product is CASSLVGGGSWNEQFF.

This sequence joins TRBV21-1 and TRBJ2-2; whether TRBD1, the table's D call, matches the DNA was not checked. TRBV21-1 is a pseudogene locus. The CDR3 is made up of 17 amino acids. The CDR3 reads CASSIPGQGLITGELFF. DNA of the CDR3: TGTGCCAGCAGCATTCCGGGACAGGGGTTGATCACCGGGGAGCTGTTTTTT.

This clone appeared a single time. The gene calls are TRBV29-1 and TRBJ2-7; D unresolved. Trimming stripped 5 bases from V and 0 bases from J, with 8 bases between. The germline V gene has CDR1 SQVTM and CDR2 ANQGSEA. There are 12 residues in the CDR3. The DNA of the CDR3 is TGCAGCGTTTATGTTAGCTCCTACGAGCAGTACTTC. This codes for CSVYVSSYEQYF.

The chain couples TRBV6-6 to TRBJ2-7, with D perhaps matching TRBD1 (6 bases). This CDR3 spans 14 amino acids. Per germline, CDR1 MNHNY and CDR2 SVGAGI (reference sequence). The V end was cut by 4 bases, the J end by 1 base, with 11 bases between. The CDR3 region has the DNA TGTGCCAGCAGTTCCGAGACAGGATCCTACGAGCAGTACTTC. Translating it yields CASSSETGSYEQYF.

The chain employs TRBV2 and TRBJ2-3; D gene unclear. Trimming cost V 7 bases and J 5 bases, with 4 bases left between them. The germline gives CDR1 SNHLY, CDR2 FYNNEI. The CDR3 totals 10 residues. The CDR3 reads CASNQDTQYF. The DNA for the CDR3 is TGTGCCAGCAACCAAGATACGCAGTATTTT.

The V call is TRBV7-9, the J call TRBJ2-4; the D is unclear. V gave up 4 bases and J gave up 9 bases, with 13 bases separating them. Germline CDR1 and CDR2: SEHNR and FQNEAQ (reference sequence). The CDR3 consists of 13 residues. CDR3 amino acids: CASSSPGNTIQYF. DNA of the CDR3: TGTGCCAGCAGCTCCCCCGGCAATACCATTCAGTACTTC.

The chain recombines TRBV4-1 with TRBJ2-1; TRBD2 matches 7 bases. In germline, CDR1 is MGHRA, CDR2 YSYEKL. The V gene end was trimmed by 7 bases and the J gene end by 3 bases; junction bases not matched to a gene: 9. The CDR3 contains 15 residues. The CDR3 DNA reads as TGCGCCAGCAACCAGTTTGGCGGGGGCTACAATGAGCAGTTCTTC. This translates into CASNQFGGGYNEQFF.

The chain links TRBV4-3 to TRBJ1-1; unclear D gene. The germline CDR1 and CDR2 sequences are LGHNA and YSLEER. This CDR3 has 15 amino acids. Trimming took 6 bases from V and 2 from J, leaving 16 bases between them. This chain's CDR3 is CASSHERETNTEAFF. In DNA form, the CDR3 reads TGCGCCAGCAGTCACGAAAGGGAAACTAACACTGAAGCTTTCTTT.

V usage is TRBV28 and J usage is TRBJ1-3; D uncertain. The CDR3 length is 17 residues. Looked up from germline, CDR1 is MDHEN and CDR2 is SYDVKM. Trimming removed 6 bases at V and 0 bases at J, with 18 bases between. Written as DNA, the CDR3 is TGTGCCAGCAGCTTTACATCGGTCCTGAACTCTGGAAACACCATATATTTT. Its translation: CASSFTSVLNSGNTIYF.

V is TRBV7-6 and J is TRBJ2-7; possible D gene TRBD2, 5 bases. V gave up 5 bases and J gave up 0 bases, with 11 bases separating them. Germline assignment: CDR1 SGHVS and CDR2 FNYEAQ. The CDR3 consists of 14 residues. DNA for the CDR3: TGTGCCAGCAGCATGTCGGGGAGCTCCTACGAGCAGTACTTC. Translation: CASSMSGSSYEQYF. Based on the CDR3 plus reference TRBV7-6 and TRBJ2-7, the full variable domain is GAGVSQSPRYKVTKRGQDVALRCDPISGHVSLYWYRQALGQGPEFLTYFNYEAQQDKSGLPNDRFSAERPEGSISTLTIQRTEQRDSAMYRCASSMSGSSYEQYFGPGTRLTVT.

The chain employs TRBV11-2 and TRBJ2-2, with D perhaps matching TRBD2 (6 bases). The length of the CDR3 is 15 residues. With 5 bases removed from V and 2 bases from J, the gap between germline ends came to 12 bases. Germline V gives CDR1 SGHAT, CDR2 FQNNGV. As DNA, the CDR3 is TGTGCCAGCAGCCTCGGGACTCCCAACACCGGGGAGCTGTTTTTT. Amino acids: CASSLGTPNTGELFF.

A note on this clone: This may stem from a read error, because a much larger clone lies one nucleotide away. Other DNA sequences in this specimen translate into the identical CDR3. The chain employs TRBV13 and TRBJ2-7; TRBD2 is a possible D gene (7 bases). The CDR3 consists of 12 residues. The V gene's germline CDR1 is PRHDT and CDR2 FYEKMQ (reference sequence). As DNA, the CDR3 is TGTGCCAGCAGACAGGGACTACGAGAGCAGTACTTT. Its protein product is CASRQGLREQYF.

This chain connects TRBV27 to TRBJ1-1, with TRBD1 matching 10 bases. The junction had 4 bases not matched to a gene; V was cut back by 4 bases and J by 2 bases. Germline CDR1 reads MNHEY; CDR2 reads SMNVEV (reference sequence). This CDR3 is 15 amino acids long. The CDR3 here is CASSSGQGGNTEAFF. The CDR3 coding sequence is TGTGCCAGCAGTTCTGGACAGGGGGGAAACACTGAAGCTTTCTTT.

The chain couples TRBV27 to TRBJ2-3, with 7 bases matching TRBD2. CDR1 is MNHEY and CDR2 is SMNVEV in the germline V gene (reference sequence). CDR3 length: 15 residues. The trim removed 4 bases at V and 2 bases at J, leaving 6 bases unmatched. CDR3 region: CASSWATSPTDTQYF. DNA for the CDR3: TGTGCCAGCAGTTGGGCGACTAGCCCCACAGATACGCAGTATTTT.

The DNA for the CDR3 is TGTGCCAGCAGCCCAAGCTATTTAGATACGCAGTATTTT. Translation gives CASSPSYLDTQYF. This chain links TRBV7-2 with TRBJ2-3; D unclear. This CDR3 is built from 13 residues. V lost 5 bases and J 5 bases, leaving 11 bases between the germline ends. The germline V gene encodes CDR1 SGHTA and CDR2 FQGNSA.

This chain uses TRBV11-2 with TRBJ2-7; possibly TRBD1 for D (5 bases). Germline CDR1 is SGHAT and CDR2 is FQNNGV. The CDR3 sequence is 14 residues long. V lost 5 bases to trimming and J lost 3 bases, with 14 bases between them. CDR3 DNA sequence: TGTGCCAGCAGCCCTTCTGGACACTACTACGAGCAGTACTTC. It encodes CASSPSGHYYEQYF.

The rearrangement links TRBV18 to TRBJ2-3; no firm D call. The V and J ends lost 0 bases and 2 bases respectively, with 6 bases between them. CDR3 length: 14 residues. CDR1 and CDR2 (germline): KGHSH, LQKENI. CDR3 sequence reads: CASSPPTDTDTQYF. The CDR3 nucleotides are TGTGCCAGCTCACCACCGACCGACACAGATACGCAGTATTTT.

The V call is TRBV7-9, the J call TRBJ2-7; D possibly corresponds to TRBD1 (6 bases). Germline values: CDR1 SEHNR, CDR2 FQNEAQ (reference sequence). The CDR3 is made up of 14 amino acids. Trimming shortened V by 4 bases and J by 3 bases, and 13 bases separated the two germline ends. The CDR3 sequence: CASSSGQAIYEQYF. Here the CDR3 DNA reads TGTGCCAGCAGCTCGGGACAAGCGATCTACGAGCAGTACTTC.